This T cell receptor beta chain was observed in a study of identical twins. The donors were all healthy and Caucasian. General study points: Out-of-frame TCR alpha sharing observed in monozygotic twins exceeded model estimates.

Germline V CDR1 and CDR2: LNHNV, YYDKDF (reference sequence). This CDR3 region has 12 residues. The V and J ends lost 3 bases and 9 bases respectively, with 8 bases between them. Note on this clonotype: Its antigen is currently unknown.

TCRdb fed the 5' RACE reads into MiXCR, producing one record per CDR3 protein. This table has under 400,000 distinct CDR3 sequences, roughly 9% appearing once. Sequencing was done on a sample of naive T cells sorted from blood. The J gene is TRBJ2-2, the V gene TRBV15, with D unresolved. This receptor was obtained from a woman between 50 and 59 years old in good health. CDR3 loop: CATSRRGRELFF. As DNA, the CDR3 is TGTGCCACCAGCAGGAGAGGCCGGGAGCTGTTTTTT.